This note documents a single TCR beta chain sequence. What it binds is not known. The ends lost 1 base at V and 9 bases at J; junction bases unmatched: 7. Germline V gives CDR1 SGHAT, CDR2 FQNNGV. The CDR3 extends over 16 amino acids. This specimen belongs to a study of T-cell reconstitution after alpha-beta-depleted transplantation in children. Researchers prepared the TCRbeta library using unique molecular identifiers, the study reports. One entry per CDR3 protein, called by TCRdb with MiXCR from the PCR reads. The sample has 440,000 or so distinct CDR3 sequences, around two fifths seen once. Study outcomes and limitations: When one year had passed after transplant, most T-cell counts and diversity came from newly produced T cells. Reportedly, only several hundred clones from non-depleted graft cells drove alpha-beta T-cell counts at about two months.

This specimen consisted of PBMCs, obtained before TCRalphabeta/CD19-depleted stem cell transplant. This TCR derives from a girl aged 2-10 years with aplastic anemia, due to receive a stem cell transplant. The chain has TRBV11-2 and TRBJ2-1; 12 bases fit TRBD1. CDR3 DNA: TGTGCCAGCAGCTTAGGGGGACAGGGGGCGAGTGGTGAGCAGTTCTTC. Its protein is CASSLGGQGASGEQFF. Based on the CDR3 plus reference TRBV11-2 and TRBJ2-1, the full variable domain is EAGVAQSPRYKIIEKRQSVAFWCNPISGHATLYWYQQILGQGPKLLIQFQNNGVVDDSQLPKDRFSAERLKGVDSTLKIQPAKLEDSAVYLCASSLGGQGASGEQFFGPGTRLTVL.